This entry lists 31 T cell receptor beta chains sequenced from one sample in a study of shared clonotypes between healthy human individuals. Libraries were prepared by immunoSEQ multiplex PCR; TCRdb keeps only in-frame clonotypes and omits some of them. This sample has under 750,000 clones; 72% occur once, and the top ten carry more than 1.5%. Sequencing was carried out using memory CD4+ T cells sorted from blood. The subset: CD45RA-negative fraction. The receptors come from a woman in her 30s in good health.

J is TRBJ2-7 and V is TRBV10-3, with D unresolved. This CDR3 comprises 14 residues. The V and J ends lost 2 bases and 0 bases respectively, with 8 bases between them. Germline lookup yields CDR1 ENHRY and CDR2 SYGVKD. The CDR3 nucleotides are TGTGCCATCAGTGAGGTCAGGAGCTCCTACGAGCAGTACTTC. Its protein is CAISEVRSSYEQYF.

DNA for the CDR3: TGCAGTGCCGAAGAACTACACGAGCAGTTCTTC. Its protein product is CSAEELHEQFF. V is TRBV20-1 and J is TRBJ2-1; D not certain. CDR3 size: 11 residues. With 6 bases removed from V and 10 bases from J, the gap between germline ends came to 13 bases. The germline CDR1 and CDR2 sequences are DFQATT and SNEGSKA (reference sequence).

CDR3 DNA sequence: TGTGCCAGCAGCTTAGCAAGGGACAGGGGCTACGAGCAGTACTTC. This encodes CASSLARDRGYEQYF. The V gene is TRBV7-8, the J gene TRBJ2-7; 10 bases are a match to TRBD1. CDR3 length: 15 amino acids. Trimming at V came to 0 bases and at J to 3 bases, leaving 2 bases not matched to a gene. Germline loops: CDR1 SGHVS, CDR2 FQNEAQ. The complete variable domain, with remaining parts taken from reference TRBV7-8 and TRBJ2-7, reads GAGVSQSPRYKVAKRGQDVALRCDPISGHVSLFWYQQALGQGPEFLTYFQNEAQLDKSGLPSDRFFAERPEGSVSTLKIQRTQQEDSAVYLCASSLARDRGYEQYFGPGTRLTVT.

The CDR3 here is CASSEFGTEAFF. CDR3 DNA: TGTGCCAGCAGTGAATTTGGCACTGAAGCTTTCTTT. The chain is built from TRBV25-1 and TRBJ1-1; no clear D. This CDR3 has 12 amino acids. The germline V gene has CDR1 MGHDK and CDR2 SYGVNS. Trimming took 1 base from V and 4 from J, leaving 4 bases between them.

The chain has TRBV5-1 and TRBJ2-2, with unresolved D. The V gene lost 1 base and the J gene lost 4 bases, with 14 bases spanning the gap. The length of the CDR3 is 16 residues. Per germline, CDR1 SGHRS and CDR2 YFSETQ. The CDR3 loop reads CASSLSSIQATGELFF. The DNA of the CDR3 is TGCGCCAGCAGCTTGAGCTCCATCCAGGCCACCGGGGAGCTGTTTTTT.

The chain carries TRBV5-1 and TRBJ2-1; D is uncertain. This CDR3 region has 11 residues. Trimming shortened V by 0 bases and J by 9 bases, and 4 bases separated the two germline ends. Per germline, CDR1 SGHRS and CDR2 YFSETQ. Here the CDR3 reads CASSLAREQFF. The CDR3 DNA sequence: TGCGCCAGCAGCTTGGCCCGTGAGCAGTTCTTC.

This clone appeared once. This chain joins TRBV7-9 and TRBJ2-1; TRBD2 might be the D (5 bases). The CDR3 extends over 12 amino acids. The V and J ends lost 2 bases and 7 bases respectively, with 6 bases between them. Per germline, CDR1 SEHNR and CDR2 FQNEAQ (reference sequence). CDR3 in DNA: TGTGCCAGCAGCTTACCGGGAAATGAGCAGTTCTTC. It is translated as CASSLPGNEQFF.

The chain uses TRBV19 and TRBJ2-2; D not resolved. Trimming took 3 bases from V and 2 from J, leaving 4 bases between them. Germline assignment: CDR1 LNHDA and CDR2 SQIVND (reference sequence). CDR3 length equals 13 residues. The CDR3 bases are TGTGCCAGTAGTATTCTAAACACCGGGGAGCTGTTTTTT. Protein product: CASSILNTGELFF.

CDR3 sequence: CASTRSWETQYF. The CDR3 coding sequence is TGTGCCAGCACCCGATCATGGGAGACCCAGTACTTC. This chain connects TRBV7-8 to TRBJ2-5; D gene uncertain. The CDR3 consists of 12 residues. Germline CDR1 reads SGHVS; CDR2 reads FQNEAQ. With 7 bases removed from V and 5 bases from J, the gap between germline ends came to 11 bases.

The chain has TRBV21-1 and TRBJ2-7. TRBV21-1 is an annotated pseudogene. This CDR3 spans 15 amino acids. CDR3 sequence reads: CASSKPLLALREQYF. The CDR3 nucleotides are TGTGCCAGCAGCAAACCCCTGCTGGCTCTTAGAGAGCAGTACTTC.

The genes are TRBV5-1 and TRBJ2-5; D is possibly TRBD1 (6 bases). Trimming removed 4 bases from V and 5 bases from J, with 21 bases in between. Germline V gives CDR1 SGHRS, CDR2 YFSETQ. This CDR3 is built from 16 residues. In DNA form, the CDR3 reads TGCGCCAGCAGCCCCCGGGACACAGGAGGTGGTGAGACCCAGTACTTC. This sequence encodes CASSPRDTGGGETQYF.

This clone was recorded a few times. Written as DNA, the CDR3 is TGTGCCAGCCAATCCGCGAGCGGGAGCTACAATGAGCAGTTCTTC. Its protein is CASQSASGSYNEQFF. This chain joins TRBV6-5 and TRBJ2-1; TRBD2 matches at 8 bases. The CDR3 consists of 15 residues. J was trimmed by 3 bases and V by 8 bases; bases with no gene match: 9. Germline V gives CDR1 MNHEY, CDR2 SVGAGI.

The V and J genes are TRBV28 and TRBJ2-1, with 9 bases matching TRBD2. With V trimmed by 6 bases and J by 8 bases, 5 bases remained unmatched. Germline CDR1 is MDHEN and CDR2 is SYDVKM. The CDR3 consists of 13 residues. For the CDR3, the DNA is TGTGCCAGCAGCGCTAGCGGGAACGATGAGCAGTTCTTC. This gives the protein CASSASGNDEQFF.

The CDR3 sequence is CASSTAFSGSSYNEQFF. In nucleotides, the CDR3 is TGCGCCAGCAGCACCGCCTTTAGCGGGAGTTCCTACAATGAGCAGTTCTTC. This chain links TRBV5-1 with TRBJ2-1, with TRBD2 identical over 9 bases. Germline V CDR1 and CDR2: SGHRS, YFSETQ. The J segment lost 1 base and the V segment lost 4 bases, leaving 9 bases of the junction unmatched. The CDR3 is 17 amino acids.

CDR3 in amino acids: CASSLSLGNTEAFF. CDR3 nucleotide sequence: TGCGCCAGCAGCTTGTCCCTGGGGAACACTGAAGCTTTCTTT. J is TRBJ1-1 and V is TRBV5-1; D is undetermined. The CDR3 covers 14 residues. Trimming stripped 1 base from V and 1 base from J, with 8 bases between. The germline gives CDR1 SGHRS, CDR2 YFSETQ.

This chain connects TRBV21-1 to TRBJ2-5. TRBV21-1 is classified as a pseudogene. CDR3 size: 11 residues. This CDR3 reads CASSKQETQYF. The CDR3 DNA is TGTGCCAGCAGCAAACAAGAGACCCAGTACTTC.

This clone was detected only a few times. The chain carries TRBV5-1 and TRBJ2-2; D is possibly TRBD2 (6 bases). The CDR3 is made up of 17 amino acids. Germline loops: CDR1 SGHRS, CDR2 YFSETQ. V shed 3 bases and J shed 7 bases, with 22 bases lying between them. The CDR3 region is CASSSGGSAGSGGELFF. In DNA, the CDR3 is TGCGCCAGCAGCTCCGGAGGTAGCGCGGGGTCGGGCGGGGAGCTGTTTTTT. Drawing the rest from reference TRBV5-1 and TRBJ2-2, the complete variable domain is KAGVTQTPRYLIKTRGQQVTLSCSPISGHRSVSWYQQTPGQGLQFLFEYFSETQRNKGNFPGRFSGRQFSNSRSEMNVSTLELGDSALYLCASSSGGSAGSGGELFFGEGSRLTVL.

The chain carries TRBV5-4 and TRBJ1-2; TRBD1 is a possible D gene (6 bases). Trimming removed 4 bases at V and 0 bases at J, with 13 bases between. The CDR3 covers 15 residues. Germline CDR1 and CDR2: SGHNT and YYREEE (reference sequence). This CDR3 reads CASSGGQRTNYGYTF. In DNA, the CDR3 is TGTGCCAGCAGCGGCGGACAGAGAACTAACTATGGCTACACCTTC. Together with reference TRBV5-4 and TRBJ1-2, the CDR3 gives the full variable domain: ETGVTQSPTHLIKTRGQQVTLRCSSQSGHNTVSWYQQALGQGPQFIFQYYREEENGRGNFPPRFSGLQFPNYSSELNVNALELDDSALYLCASSGGQRTNYGYTFGSGTRLTVV.

This clone has only a few counts. The chain joins TRBV14 to TRBJ2-7; a weak D match, TRBD1 (6 bases). The CDR3 has 12 residues. Trimming shortened V by 5 bases and J by 3 bases, and 8 bases separated the two germline ends. Per the germline V gene, CDR1 is SGHDN and CDR2 is FVKESK. CDR3 DNA: TGTGCCAGCAGCAACAGGGTCTACGAGCAGTACTTC. Translated, it gives CASSNRVYEQYF. The whole variable domain, filled in from reference TRBV14 and TRBJ2-7, reads EAGVTQFPSHSVIEKGQTVTLRCDPISGHDNLYWYRRVMGKEIKFLLHFVKESKQDESGMPNNRFLAERTGGTYSTLKVQPAELEDSGVYFCASSNRVYEQYFGPGTRLTVT.

This clone has more than one count but fewer than ten. The V and J genes are TRBV6-4 and TRBJ2-5; D is undetermined. Germline lookup yields CDR1 MRHNA and CDR2 SNTAGT. The CDR3 spans 15 residues. V was pared by 2 bases and J by 2 bases, with 12 bases between. CDR3 nucleotide sequence: TGTGCCAGCAGTGACAAGAGACCCCTACAAGAGACCCAGTACTTC. This codes for CASSDKRPLQETQYF.

CDR3 in amino acids: CASSYRAPNQPQHF. CDR3 nucleotides: TGTGCCAGCAGTTACCGGGCCCCAAATCAGCCCCAGCATTTT. This chain links TRBV6-6 with TRBJ1-5; D unclear. V lost 2 bases to trimming and J lost 4 bases, with 9 bases between them. CDR3 length: 14 residues. Looked up from germline, CDR1 is MNHNY and CDR2 is SVGAGI (reference sequence).

The chain couples TRBV5-1 to TRBJ2-6; possible D gene TRBD1, 6 bases. The germline V gene encodes CDR1 SGHRS and CDR2 YFSETQ. V was shortened by 6 bases and J by 4 bases, with 14 bases between the two germline ends. The CDR3 sequence is 15 residues long. The CDR3 DNA sequence: TGCGCCAGCAAAACAGGGCCGCAGGGGGCCAACGTCCTGACTTTC. Residues: CASKTGPQGANVLTF.

The chain couples TRBV7-8 to TRBJ2-7, with D perhaps TRBD1 or TRBD2 (5 bases each). V dropped 5 bases and J dropped 2 bases, with 13 bases sitting between them. Germline V gene data show CDR1 as SGHVS and CDR2 as FQNEAQ. This CDR3 is built from 14 residues. The CDR3 loop reads CASSATGAAYEQYF. Here the CDR3 DNA reads TGTGCCAGCAGCGCCACCGGGGCGGCCTACGAGCAGTACTTC. Full variable domain (remainder filled in from reference TRBV7-8 and TRBJ2-7): GAGVSQSPRYKVAKRGQDVALRCDPISGHVSLFWYQQALGQGPEFLTYFQNEAQLDKSGLPSDRFFAERPEGSVSTLKIQRTQQEDSAVYLCASSATGAAYEQYFGPGTRLTVT.

The rearrangement joins TRBV19 to TRBJ1-2; the D is unclear. Trimming took off 7 bases at V and 3 bases at J, with 9 bases between the two ends. Germline loops: CDR1 LNHDA, CDR2 SQIVND (reference sequence). The CDR3 extends over 12 amino acids. The CDR3 coding sequence is TGTGCCAGTACCAGTACTTACTATGGCTACACCTTC. This sequence encodes CASTSTYYGYTF.

This clone appeared once. The genes are TRBV2 and TRBJ1-2; unclear D gene. This CDR3 region has 17 residues. Per germline, CDR1 SNHLY and CDR2 FYNNEI. Trimming shortened V by 0 bases and J by 1 base, and 15 bases separated the two germline ends. Here the CDR3 reads CASSEAVYSRYNYGYTF. As DNA, the CDR3 is TGTGCCAGCAGTGAAGCGGTGTACAGCCGATATAACTATGGCTACACCTTC.

In its sample, this clone was seen once. J is TRBJ2-1 and V is TRBV27; 11 bases are shared with TRBD1. Looked up from germline, CDR1 is MNHEY and CDR2 is SMNVEV (reference sequence). The CDR3 is 16 amino acids. Trimming at V came to 0 bases and at J to 7 bases, leaving 5 bases not matched to a gene. DNA for the CDR3: TGTGCCAGCAGTTTATCAGGACAGGGGGCTCGGAATGAGCAGTTCTTC. Encoded protein: CASSLSGQGARNEQFF.

The gene calls are TRBV6-4 and TRBJ2-2; tentative D call: TRBD1 (5 bases). This CDR3 has 13 amino acids. Trimming left V 5 bases short and J 4 bases short, with 8 bases between. Germline-derived CDR1 and CDR2 are MRHNA and SNTAGT. CDR3 sequence (DNA): TGTGCCAGCAGTAGTCAGGGCACCGGGGAGCTGTTTTTT. Protein product: CASSSQGTGELFF.

This sequence joins TRBV5-1 and TRBJ2-1, with TRBD2 identical over 7 bases. Germline V CDR1 and CDR2: SGHRS, YFSETQ. This CDR3 region has 13 residues. The J segment lost 10 bases and the V segment lost 4 bases, leaving 8 bases of the junction unmatched. The CDR3 sequence: CASSKGLLSEQFF. In DNA, the CDR3 is TGCGCCAGCAGCAAGGGACTACTGTCAGAGCAGTTCTTC.

A note on this clone: Other DNA sequences in the sample encode the same CDR3. The gene calls are TRBV5-6 and TRBJ2-5; 11 bases match TRBD1. The CDR3 runs to 15 residues. Per the germline V gene, CDR1 is SGHDT and CDR2 is YYEEEE. The junction had 5 bases not matched to a gene; V was cut back by 3 bases and J by 4 bases. The CDR3 reads CASSSGQGARETQYF. DNA of the CDR3: TGTGCCAGCAGCTCAGGACAGGGGGCAAGAGAGACCCAGTACTTC.

The CDR3 DNA reads as TGTGCCAGCAGCTCCGGGACTAGCGGGGTCTACAATGAGCAGTTCTTC. Translation gives CASSSGTSGVYNEQFF. This chain links TRBV11-3 with TRBJ2-1, with 13 bases identical to TRBD2. V lost 4 bases, J lost 3 bases, and 3 bases stayed unmatched. The CDR3 is 16 residues long. Per the germline V gene, CDR1 is SGHNT and CDR2 is YENEEA. Drawing the rest from reference TRBV11-3 and TRBJ2-1, the complete variable domain is EAGVVQSPRYKIIEKKQPVAFWCNPISGHNTLYWYLQNLGQGPELLIRYENEEAVDDSQLPKDRFSAERLKGVDSTLKIQPAELGDSAVYLCASSSGTSGVYNEQFFGPGTRLTVL.

The chain employs TRBV28 and TRBJ1-3; the D is unclear. There are 14 residues in the CDR3. Germline CDR1 reads MDHEN; CDR2 reads SYDVKM. V gave up 7 bases and J gave up 0 bases, with 10 bases separating them. CDR3 amino acids: CASTLADSGNTIYF. Here the CDR3 DNA reads TGTGCCAGCACCCTCGCCGACTCTGGAAACACCATATATTTT. The whole variable domain, filled in from reference TRBV28 and TRBJ1-3, reads DVKVTQSSRYLVKRTGEKVFLECVQDMDHENMFWYRQDPGLGLRLIYFSYDVKMKEKGDIPEGYSVSREKKERFSLILESASTNQTSMYLCASTLADSGNTIYFGEGSWLTVV.